This TCR beta chain is drawn from a study of cytomegalovirus exposure and HLA in healthy donors. CDR3 length equals 13 residues. Germline CDR1 MGHDK, CDR2 SYGVNS. V was pared by 11 bases and J by 0 bases, with 6 bases of the junction left unmatched. In this sample, this clone turned up once. The data were produced by immunoSEQ multiplex PCR, yet TCRdb's version contains in-frame clones alone and is incomplete. Here the sample spans around 220,000 clones, around four fifths being singletons. This TCR was recovered from a woman in her 30s in good health and CMV-seropositive. What was sequenced was PBMCs. The chain joins TRBV25-1 to TRBJ1-1; the match to TRBD1 covers 7 bases. CDR3 residues: CAVRQGLNTEAFF. The CDR3 DNA reads as TGTGCCGTGAGACAGGGATTGAACACTGAAGCTTTCTTT.